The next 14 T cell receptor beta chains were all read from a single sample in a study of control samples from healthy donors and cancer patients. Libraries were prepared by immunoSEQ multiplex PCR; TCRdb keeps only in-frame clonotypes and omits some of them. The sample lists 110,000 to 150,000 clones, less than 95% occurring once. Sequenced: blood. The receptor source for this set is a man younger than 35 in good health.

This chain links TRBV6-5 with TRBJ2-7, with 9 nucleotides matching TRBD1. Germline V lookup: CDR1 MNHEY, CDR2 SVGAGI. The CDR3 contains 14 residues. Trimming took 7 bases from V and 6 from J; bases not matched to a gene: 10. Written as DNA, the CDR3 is TGTGCCAGCACCTGGACAGGGGAGTCGGGCGAGCAGTACTTC. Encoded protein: CASTWTGESGEQYF.

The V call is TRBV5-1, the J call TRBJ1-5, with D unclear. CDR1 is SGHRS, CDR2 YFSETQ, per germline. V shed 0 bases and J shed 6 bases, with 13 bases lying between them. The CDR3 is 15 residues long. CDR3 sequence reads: CASSLGGSTPQPQHF. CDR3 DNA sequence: TGCGCCAGCAGCTTGGGTGGGTCCACCCCTCAGCCCCAGCATTTT. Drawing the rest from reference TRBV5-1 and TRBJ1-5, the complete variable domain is KAGVTQTPRYLIKTRGQQVTLSCSPISGHRSVSWYQQTPGQGLQFLFEYFSETQRNKGNFPGRFSGRQFSNSRSEMNVSTLELGDSALYLCASSLGGSTPQPQHFGDGTRLSIL.

The CDR3 loop is CASTAYRNTIYF. CDR3 sequence (DNA): TGTGCCAGCACCGCTTATAGAAACACCATATATTTT. The chain employs TRBV28 and TRBJ1-3, with unresolved D. This CDR3 comprises 12 residues. Germline V gene data show CDR1 as MDHEN and CDR2 as SYDVKM. V lost 7 bases and J lost 5, with 9 bases in between.

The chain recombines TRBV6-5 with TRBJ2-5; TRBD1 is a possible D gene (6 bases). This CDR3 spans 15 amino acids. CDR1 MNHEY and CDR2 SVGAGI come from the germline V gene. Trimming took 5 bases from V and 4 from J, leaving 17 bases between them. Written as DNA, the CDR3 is TGTGCCAGCAGTCAACCAGGGGCCGATTTAGAGACCCAGTACTTC. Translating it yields CASSQPGADLETQYF.

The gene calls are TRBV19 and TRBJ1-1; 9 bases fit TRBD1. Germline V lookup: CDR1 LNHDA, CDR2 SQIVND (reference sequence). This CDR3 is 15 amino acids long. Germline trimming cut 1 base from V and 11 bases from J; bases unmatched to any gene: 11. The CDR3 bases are TGTGCCAGTAGTATAGCCGGGACAGGGTATGATGTCGCTTTCTTT. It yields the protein CASSIAGTGYDVAFF.

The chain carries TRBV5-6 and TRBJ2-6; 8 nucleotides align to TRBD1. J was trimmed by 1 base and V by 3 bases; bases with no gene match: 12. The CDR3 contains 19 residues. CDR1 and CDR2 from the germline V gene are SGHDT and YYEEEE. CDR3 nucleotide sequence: TGTGCCAGCAGCTACCTCCCGGGACAGGCCGAATCTGGGGCCAACGTCCTGACTTTC. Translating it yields CASSYLPGQAESGANVLTF. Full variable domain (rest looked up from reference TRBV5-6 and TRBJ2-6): DAGVTQSPTHLIKTRGQQVTLRCSPKSGHDTVSWYQQALGQGPQFIFQYYEEEERQRGNFPDRFSGHQFPNYSSELNVNALLLGDSALYLCASSYLPGQAESGANVLTFGAGSRLTVL.

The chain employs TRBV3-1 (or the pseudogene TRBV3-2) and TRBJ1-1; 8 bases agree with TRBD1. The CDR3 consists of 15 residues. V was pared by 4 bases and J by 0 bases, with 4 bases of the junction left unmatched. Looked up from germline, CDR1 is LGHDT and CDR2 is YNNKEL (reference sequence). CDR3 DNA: TGTGCCAGCAGCCCGGCAGGGGGCCTGAACACTGAAGCTTTCTTT. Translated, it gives CASSPAGGLNTEAFF.

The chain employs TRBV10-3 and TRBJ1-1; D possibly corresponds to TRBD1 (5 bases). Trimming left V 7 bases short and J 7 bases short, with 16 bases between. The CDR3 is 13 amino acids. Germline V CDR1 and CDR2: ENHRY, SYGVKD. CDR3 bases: TGTGCCATCACTAACGGAGGGGCGAGTGAAGCTTTCTTT. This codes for CAITNGGASEAFF.

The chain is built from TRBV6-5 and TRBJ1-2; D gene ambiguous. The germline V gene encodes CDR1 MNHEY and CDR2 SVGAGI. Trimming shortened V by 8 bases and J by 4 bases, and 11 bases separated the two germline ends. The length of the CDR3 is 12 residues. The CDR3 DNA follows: TGTGCCAGCGGCAGTCCAGGCTATGGCTACACCTTC. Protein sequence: CASGSPGYGYTF.

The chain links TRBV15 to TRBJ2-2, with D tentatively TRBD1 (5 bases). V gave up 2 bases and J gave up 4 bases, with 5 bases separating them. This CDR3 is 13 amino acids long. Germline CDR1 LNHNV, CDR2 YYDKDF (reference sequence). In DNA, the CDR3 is TGTGCCACCAGCAGAAGGGGCACCGGGGAGCTGTTTTTT. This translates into CATSRRGTGELFF. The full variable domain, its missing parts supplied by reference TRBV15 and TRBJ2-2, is DAMVIQNPRYQVTQFGKPVTLSCSQTLNHNVMYWYQQKSSQAPKLLFHYYDKDFNNEADTPDNFQSRRPNTSFCFLDIRSPGLGDTAMYLCATSRRGTGELFFGEGSRLTVL.

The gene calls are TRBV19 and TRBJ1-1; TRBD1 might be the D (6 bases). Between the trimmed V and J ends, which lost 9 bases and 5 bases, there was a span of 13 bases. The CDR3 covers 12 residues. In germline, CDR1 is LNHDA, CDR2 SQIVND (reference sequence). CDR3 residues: CARQGNETEAFF. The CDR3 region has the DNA TGTGCCAGGCAGGGGAATGAGACTGAAGCTTTCTTT.

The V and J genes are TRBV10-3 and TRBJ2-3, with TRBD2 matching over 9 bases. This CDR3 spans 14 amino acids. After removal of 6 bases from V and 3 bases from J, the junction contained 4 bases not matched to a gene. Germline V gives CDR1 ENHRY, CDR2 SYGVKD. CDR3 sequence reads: CAIRIAGETDTQYF. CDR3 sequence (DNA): TGTGCCATCAGGATAGCGGGGGAAACAGATACGCAGTATTTT.

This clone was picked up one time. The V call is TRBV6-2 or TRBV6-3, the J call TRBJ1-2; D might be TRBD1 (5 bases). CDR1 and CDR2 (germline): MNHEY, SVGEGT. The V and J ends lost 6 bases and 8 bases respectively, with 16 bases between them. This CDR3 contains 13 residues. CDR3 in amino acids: CASSNGRVEGYTF. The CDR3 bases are TGTGCCAGCAGCAACGGCAGGGTTGAGGGCTACACCTTC.

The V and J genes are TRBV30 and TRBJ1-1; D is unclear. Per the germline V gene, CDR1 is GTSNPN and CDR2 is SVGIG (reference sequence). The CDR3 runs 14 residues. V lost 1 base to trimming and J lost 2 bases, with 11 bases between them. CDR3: CAWSATVINTEAFF. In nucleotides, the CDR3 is TGTGCCTGGAGTGCCACCGTAATAAACACTGAAGCTTTCTTT.